This T cell receptor (beta chain) is drawn from a study of T cells in Graves' hyperthyroidism and ophthalmopathy. Study at large: Peripheral blood was drawn at first diagnosis, prior to all treatment.

This clonotype was seen ten or more times. RNA transcripts were the template for amplifying TCR beta CDR3 regions. First-round RT-PCR targeting the TCR CDR3 was performed with the HTBI primer set. One entry per CDR3 protein, called by TCRdb with MiXCR from the multiplex PCR reads. The table has hundreds of thousands of distinct CDR3 sequences, about 17% seen once; the top ten hold about 45%. Trimming cost V 2 bases and J 2 bases; bases outside gene matches: 2. The CDR3 length is 16 residues. Per germline, CDR1 SGHRS and CDR2 YFSETQ. This sequence originates from a middle-aged man with Graves' hyperthyroidism. V usage is TRBV5-1 and J usage is TRBJ2-2; 11 positions match TRBD2. Source material: blood. CDR3 region: CASSFLAGGNTGELFF. The CDR3 bases are TGCGCCAGCAGCTTCCTAGCGGGGGGCAACACCGGGGAGCTGTTTTTT.